What follows is one TCR beta chain and its context. Its antigen is not identified. The CDR3 totals 15 residues. Germline loops: CDR1 SGHTA, CDR2 FQGNSA. J gave up 2 bases and V 5 bases, and 7 bases lay outside the gene matches. The data derive from a study of T cell repertoires in cytomegalovirus infection. Across the study: It was the public TCR beta signatures that indicated both CMV infection and matching HLA type.

Findings and caveats of the study: The cumulative frequency of public TCR beta families identified carriers of CMV plus the relevant HLA. HLA-C-restricted TCR beta clonotypes specific for CMV led the ex vivo response.

In TCRdb, the reads were re-called with MiXCR into one record per CDR3 protein. The sample yields 680,000 or so distinct CDR3 sequences, roughly 36% seen once. Sequenced sample: PBMCs. This clonotype originated in a human donor in good health (CMV status not recorded). Some clones in this sample may be carry-over from other donors' samples. The chain employs TRBV7-2 and TRBJ2-7; 9 bases map to TRBD1. This CDR3 is CASSRGTGIAYEQYF. The DNA of the CDR3 is TGTGCCAGCAGCCGTGGGACAGGGATTGCCTACGAGCAGTACTTC.